The 14 T cell receptor beta chains below were found in one sample sequenced in a study of neurological immune-mediated disorders. TCRdb redid the calling of the 5' RACE reads with MiXCR, one entry per CDR3 protein. The data hold under 35,000 distinct CDR3 sequences, with roughly 25% observed a single time. The sample consisted of CD4+ T cells from blood. The receptor source for this set is a man in his fifties or sixties with HTLV-1-associated myelopathy (HAM/TSP).

This clonotype was detected many times. The rearrangement joins TRBV7-6 to TRBJ1-1; no clear D. The V end was cut by 8 bases, the J end by 3 bases, with 13 bases between. CDR1 and CDR2 from the germline V gene are SGHVS and FNYEAQ. This CDR3 contains 13 residues. The CDR3 region has the DNA TGTGCCAGCGGATCCCAGAGATACACTGAAGCTTTCTTT. Amino acids: CASGSQRYTEAFF.

This sequence joins TRBV19 and TRBJ2-6, with 8 nucleotides matching TRBD1. J lost 0 bases, V lost 6 bases, and 7 bases had no gene match. CDR1 and CDR2 from the germline V gene are LNHDA and SQIVND (reference sequence). This CDR3 has 17 residues. Here the CDR3 DNA reads TGTGCCAGTAGCCGACAGGGGATAGGCTCTGGGGCCAACGTCCTGACTTTC. Its translation: CASSRQGIGSGANVLTF.

This clonotype was seen many times. J is TRBJ1-5 and V is TRBV20-1, with D possibly TRBD1 on 6 matching bases. V was shortened by 6 bases and J by 6 bases, with 18 bases between the two germline ends. This CDR3 is 14 amino acids long. Germline assignment: CDR1 DFQATT and CDR2 SNEGSKA (reference sequence). CDR3 bases: TGCAGTGCAGACAACAGGGCTCGGAGTCAGCCCCAGCATTTT. Translated, it gives CSADNRARSQPQHF.

This clonotype occurred many times. The genes are TRBV12-3 or TRBV12-4 and TRBJ1-2, with 7 bases matching TRBD1. The CDR3 contains 14 residues. The V and J ends lost 5 bases and 3 bases, in that order; junction bases with no gene match: 6. The DNA for the CDR3 is TGTGCCAGCAGTCCGAGACAGGGTTACTATGGCTACACCTTC. Its protein is CASSPRQGYYGYTF.

This clonotype has at least ten counts. The rearrangement uses TRBV20-1 and TRBJ1-5, with D perhaps matching TRBD1 (5 bases). Germline CDR1 is DFQATT and CDR2 is SNEGSKA (reference sequence). This CDR3 has 13 residues. The V and J ends lost 2 bases and 7 bases respectively, with 12 bases between them. The CDR3 spells CSARSQVEQPQHF. The DNA of the CDR3 is TGCAGTGCTAGATCACAGGTTGAACAGCCCCAGCATTTT.

Details on this clonotype: This is likely a read error, given that the CDR3 carries no conserved phenylalanine or tryptophan at its end. The J gene is TRBJ2-5, the V gene TRBV6-2 or TRBV6-3, with 7 bases identical to TRBD2. With 2 bases clipped from V and 5 bases from J, the junction kept 8 bases outside the gene matches. CDR1 is MNHEY, CDR2 SVGEGT, per germline. This CDR3 is 15 amino acids long. CDR3 in amino acids: CASSYGGMGGETQYV. CDR3 in DNA: TGTGCCAGCAGTTACGGAGGAATGGGGGGGGAGACCCAGTACGTC.

This clonotype was seen repeatedly, ten times or more. The chain combines TRBV10-3 with TRBJ2-3, with D maybe TRBD1 (6 bases). Germline CDR1 ENHRY, CDR2 SYGVKD. CDR3 length: 14 amino acids. Trimming pared 8 bases from V and 5 bases from J, leaving 17 bases between. The CDR3 loop reads CAIAGEQGRDTQYF. CDR3 bases: TGTGCCATCGCCGGTGAACAGGGACGAGATACGCAGTATTTT.

This clonotype came up many times. The CDR3 loop reads CSAFDGPGMPQHF. CDR3 sequence (DNA): TGCAGTGCTTTCGACGGGCCAGGGATGCCCCAGCATTTT. The V call is TRBV20-1, the J call TRBJ1-5; the D gene is possibly TRBD1 (5 bases). Germline CDR1 and CDR2: DFQATT and SNEGSKA (reference sequence). Trimming left V 5 bases short and J 9 bases short, with 17 bases between. The CDR3 runs 13 residues.

The rearrangement joins TRBV23-1 to TRBJ2-6; 8 bases line up with TRBD1. TRBV23-1 is an open reading frame, and its role is uncertain. The length of the CDR3 is 18 residues. V shed 3 bases, J shed 0 bases, and the junction held 7 bases outside the gene matches. DNA of the CDR3: TGCGCCAGCAGTCACCCGGGACAGGCAATCTCTGGGGCCAACGTCCTGACTTTC. Its protein product is CASSHPGQAISGANVLTF.

At least ten counts were recorded for this clonotype. J is TRBJ2-1 and V is TRBV10-3, with 12 bases identical to TRBD2. Trimming removed 5 bases from V and 3 bases from J; junction bases left unmatched: 2. This CDR3 contains 15 residues. Germline assignment: CDR1 ENHRY and CDR2 SYGVKD. The CDR3 protein is CAISTSGGHYNEQFF. The CDR3 DNA is TGTGCCATCAGTACTAGCGGGGGGCACTACAATGAGCAGTTCTTC.

This clonotype was seen ten or more times. This chain joins TRBV20-1 and TRBJ1-2; 9 positions agree with TRBD1. The CDR3 totals 17 residues. J was trimmed by 1 base and V by 0 bases; bases with no gene match: 9. CDR1 is DFQATT, CDR2 SNEGSKA, per germline (reference sequence). DNA for the CDR3: TGCAGTGCTAGAGATTATCGCGGACAGGGGTTTAACTATGGCTACACCTTC. It is translated as CSARDYRGQGFNYGYTF.

This clonotype occurred once. The gene calls are TRBV6-5 and TRBJ1-2; the D gene is possibly TRBD1 (6 bases). The CDR3 consists of 13 residues. Trimming removed 6 bases at V and 6 bases at J, with 14 bases between. Looked up from germline, CDR1 is MNHEY and CDR2 is SVGAGI. CDR3 sequence reads: CASRNNRANGYTF. The CDR3 DNA sequence: TGTGCCAGCAGGAATAACAGGGCGAATGGCTACACCTTC.

This clonotype was found many times. The rearrangement uses TRBV11-2 and TRBJ2-3; 10 nucleotides line up with TRBD1. CDR3 size: 14 residues. Germline V gene sequence: CDR1 SGHAT, CDR2 FQNNGV. J was trimmed by 14 bases and V by 0 bases; bases with no gene match: 8. The CDR3 region has the DNA TGTGCCAGCAGCTTAGAATCGTCCGGACAGGGGGTGTATTTT. It encodes CASSLESSGQGVYF.

This clonotype was detected many times. The chain combines TRBV20-1 with TRBJ1-1; 7 bases are shared with TRBD1. Germline CDR1 reads DFQATT; CDR2 reads SNEGSKA (reference sequence). After removal of 6 bases from V and 4 bases from J, the junction contained 8 bases not matched to a gene. The CDR3 sequence is 13 residues long. CDR3 in amino acids: CSAQDREPTEAFF. The CDR3 nucleotides are TGCAGTGCCCAAGACAGGGAACCCACTGAAGCTTTCTTT.